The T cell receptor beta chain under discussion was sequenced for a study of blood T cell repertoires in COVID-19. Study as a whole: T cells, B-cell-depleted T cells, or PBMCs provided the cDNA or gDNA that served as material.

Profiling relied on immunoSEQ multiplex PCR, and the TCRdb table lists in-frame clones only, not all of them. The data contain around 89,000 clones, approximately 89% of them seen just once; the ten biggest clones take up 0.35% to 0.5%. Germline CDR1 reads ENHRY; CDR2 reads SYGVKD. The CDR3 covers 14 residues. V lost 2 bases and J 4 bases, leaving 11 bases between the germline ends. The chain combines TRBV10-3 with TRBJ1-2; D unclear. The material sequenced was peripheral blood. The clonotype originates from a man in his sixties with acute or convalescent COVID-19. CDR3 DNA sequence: TGTGCCATCAGTGAGCCGAGGACTAGCTATGGCTACACCTTC. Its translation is CAISEPRTSYGYTF.